The 5 T cell receptor beta chains presented below share a single source sample, sequenced in a study of blood T cell repertoires in COVID-19. Method: immunoSEQ multiplex PCR; TCRdb's copy keeps in-frame clones and lacks some. Among almost 400,000 clones, about nine tenths were seen once, and the ten largest hold less than 2%. The sample was PBMCs or T cells enriched from blood (not recorded which). These receptors originate from a woman in her twenties or thirties who had recovered from COVID-19.

The chain recombines TRBV11-2 with TRBJ2-7; 8 bases are shared with TRBD2. The CDR3 length is 18 residues. Trimming at V came to 1 base and at J to 2 bases, leaving 13 bases not matched to a gene. The germline V gene has CDR1 SGHAT and CDR2 FQNNGV. This CDR3 is CASSLVGAETSVAYEQYF. The CDR3 bases are TGTGCCAGCAGCTTAGTGGGGGCCGAGACTAGCGTTGCCTACGAGCAGTACTTC.

The V gene is TRBV13, the J gene TRBJ2-7; 11 positions agree with TRBD2. Trimming removed 3 bases from V and 6 bases from J; junction bases left unmatched: 10. Germline V CDR1 and CDR2: PRHDT, FYEKMQ (reference sequence). The CDR3 is made up of 16 amino acids. CDR3 DNA: TGTGCCAGCAGCTTGTGGGGGACTAGCGGAGAAGTCGAGCAGTACTTC. It is translated as CASSLWGTSGEVEQYF.

In this sample, this clone turned up once. This chain joins TRBV5-4 and TRBJ2-7, with a tentative D call TRBD1 (6 bases). CDR1 is SGHNT and CDR2 is YYREEE in the germline V gene (reference sequence). The CDR3 is made up of 15 amino acids. Between the trimmed V and J ends, which lost 4 bases and 0 bases, there was a span of 14 bases. In DNA form, the CDR3 reads TGTGCCAGCAGCGAAGGGCCCAGGGGCTCCTACGAGCAGTACTTC. This gives the protein CASSEGPRGSYEQYF.

V is TRBV21-1 and J is TRBJ1-1; the table's TRBD1 call for D was not verified on the DNA. TRBV21-1 is a pseudogene segment. The CDR3 covers 16 residues. The CDR3 spells CASSPQRGRPNTEAFF. CDR3 coding DNA: TGTGCCAGCAGCCCCCAAAGGGGCCGCCCGAACACTGAAGCTTTCTTT.

The chain couples TRBV6-2 or TRBV6-3 to TRBJ2-7; D possibly corresponds to TRBD1 (5 bases). Germline CDR1 and CDR2: MNHEY and SVGEGT. Trimming took off 0 bases at V and 2 bases at J, with 11 bases between the two ends. The CDR3 has 15 amino acids. For the CDR3, the DNA is TGTGCCAGCAGTTACTCGTACACGGACACCTACGAGCAGTACTTC. Encoded protein: CASSYSYTDTYEQYF.